The T cell receptor beta chain under discussion was sequenced for a study of shared clonotypes between healthy human individuals. As for the study in general: The study used three CD4 naive, three CD4 memory, two CD8 naive and one CD8 memory plate per donor.

General study points: Non-shared clonotypes showed lower generation probabilities than clonotypes common to all four donors. For naive CD4 cells, 4% to 6% of clonotypes were shared across a handful of donors.

The repertoire was sequenced with immunoSEQ multiplex PCR; TCRdb's copy has only in-frame clones and lacks some. This sample yields about 660,000 clones, of which approximately 74% are seen a single time; 1.7% belongs to the top ten. Only Caucasian adults living in Nashville, Tennessee made up the donor group. The sample holds a few counts of this clone. Antigen: not known. J gave up 3 bases and V 2 bases, and 8 bases lay outside the gene matches. Germline lookup yields CDR1 SGHKS and CDR2 YYEKEE (reference sequence). This CDR3 has 15 residues. Sequencing was done on a sample of memory CD4+ T cells sorted from blood. Subset noted: CD45RA-negative fraction. The chain carries TRBV5-5 and TRBJ2-7; 7 bases agree with TRBD2. This TCR came from a woman younger than 45 in good health. The CDR3 DNA sequence: TGTGCCAGCAGCTTTGGGCCTAGCGGAAACTACGAGCAGTACTTC. Its protein product is CASSFGPSGNYEQYF.